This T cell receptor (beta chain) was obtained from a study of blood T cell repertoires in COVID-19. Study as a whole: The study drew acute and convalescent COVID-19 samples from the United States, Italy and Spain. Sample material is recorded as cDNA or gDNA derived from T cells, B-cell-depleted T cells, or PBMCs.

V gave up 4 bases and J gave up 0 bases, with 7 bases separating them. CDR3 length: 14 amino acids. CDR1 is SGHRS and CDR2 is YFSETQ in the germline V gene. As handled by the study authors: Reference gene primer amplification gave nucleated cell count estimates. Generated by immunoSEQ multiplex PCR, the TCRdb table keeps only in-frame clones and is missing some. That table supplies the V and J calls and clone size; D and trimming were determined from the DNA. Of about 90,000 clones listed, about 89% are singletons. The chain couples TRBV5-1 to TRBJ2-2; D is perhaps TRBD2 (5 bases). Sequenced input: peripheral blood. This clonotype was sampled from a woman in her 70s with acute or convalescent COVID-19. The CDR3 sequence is CASSRDSNTGELFF. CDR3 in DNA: TGCGCCAGCAGCCGGGATTCGAACACCGGGGAGCTGTTTTTT.